A single sample gave rise to the 15 T cell receptor beta chains below, sequenced in a study of CD4+ T cells in melanoma. Assay used: immunoSEQ multiplex PCR; TCRdb lists only in-frame clones, some missing. The sample lists about 140,000 clones; 92% were seen once. The source of these receptors is a human donor with melanoma.

The rearrangement uses TRBV9 and TRBJ1-4; TRBD1 matches 10 bases. The V segment lost 4 bases and the J segment 5 bases; nucleotides outside the gene matches: 5. The CDR3 covers 15 residues. CDR1 is SGDLS and CDR2 is YYNGEE in the germline V gene. CDR3 sequence: CASSPRTGGNEKLFF. CDR3 DNA: TGTGCCAGCAGCCCACGGACAGGGGGAAATGAAAAACTGTTTTTT. The whole variable domain, filled in from reference TRBV9 and TRBJ1-4, reads DSGVTQTPKHLITATGQRVTLRCSPRSGDLSVYWYQQSLDQGLQFLIQYYNGEERAKGNILERFSAQQFPDLHSELNLSSLELGDSALYFCASSPRTGGNEKLFFGSGTQLSVL.

The CDR3 nucleotides are TGTGCCAGTAGTATGCAACAGAGCTATGGCTACACCTTC. Translation gives CASSMQQSYGYTF. V is TRBV19 and J is TRBJ1-2; D gene unclear. The CDR3 has 13 residues. The ends were cut back, 3 bases at V and 4 bases at J, with 9 bases in the middle. Germline V gene data show CDR1 as LNHDA and CDR2 as SQIVND (reference sequence).

The chain combines TRBV30 with TRBJ2-7; D may be TRBD1 (6 bases). The CDR3 loop spans 15 amino acids. Germline V gene lookup returns CDR1 GTSNPN and CDR2 SVGIG (reference sequence). Trimming removed 2 bases at V and 9 bases at J, with 23 bases between. Here the CDR3 DNA reads TGTGCCTGGAGTAATGAGGACAGACGGATCGTGGGGCAGTACTTC. The encoded protein is CAWSNEDRRIVGQYF.

The chain is built from TRBV10-3 and TRBJ2-5, with D uncertain. This CDR3 spans 13 amino acids. CDR1 and CDR2 from the germline V gene are ENHRY and SYGVKD. V lost 2 bases, J lost 5 bases, and 9 bases lay in between. The CDR3 DNA follows: TGTGCCATCAGTGAGCCACCGCGGGAGACCCAGTACTTC. This gives the protein CAISEPPRETQYF.

The chain joins TRBV7-8 to TRBJ1-5; unclear D gene. CDR3 length equals 15 residues. Germline V lookup: CDR1 SGHVS, CDR2 FQNEAQ. The germline V and J ends were trimmed by 3 bases and 5 bases, with 14 bases remaining between them. CDR3 DNA: TGTGCCAGCAGCTTTTCGGGTGGGGTCCATCAGCCCCAGCATTTT. The encoded protein is CASSFSGGVHQPQHF.

The J gene is TRBJ1-3, the V gene TRBV5-1; no clear D. Trimming removed 4 bases from V and 0 bases from J, with 11 bases in between. Germline V CDR1 and CDR2: SGHRS, YFSETQ. The CDR3 is 15 residues long. CDR3 bases: TGCGCCAGCAGCCCGGACGGACGCTCTGGAAACACCATATATTTT. Its protein product is CASSPDGRSGNTIYF.

The chain recombines TRBV5-6 with TRBJ2-5; unclear D gene. Between the trimmed V and J ends, which lost 2 bases and 4 bases, there was a span of 6 bases. Germline-derived CDR1 and CDR2 are SGHDT and YYEEEE. There are 12 residues in the CDR3. The chain's CDR3 is CASSLDRETQYF. In DNA form, the CDR3 reads TGTGCCAGCAGCTTAGATAGAGAGACCCAGTACTTC.

V gene TRBV29-1 combines with J gene TRBJ1-1; D is unresolved. The CDR3 has 12 residues. V was shortened by 8 bases and J by 6 bases, with 16 bases between the two germline ends. Germline values: CDR1 SQVTM, CDR2 ANQGSEA. This chain's CDR3 is CSTTRGGAEAFF. CDR3 DNA: TGCAGCACCACCCGGGGAGGCGCTGAAGCTTTCTTT.

This chain connects TRBV5-4 to TRBJ2-5, with D perhaps matching TRBD1 (6 bases). Germline-derived CDR1 and CDR2 are SGHNT and YYREEE (reference sequence). This CDR3 has 13 amino acids. V gave up 0 bases and J gave up 7 bases, with 10 bases separating them. The CDR3 sequence: CASSLDRVGTQYF. The CDR3 DNA follows: TGTGCCAGCAGCTTGGACAGGGTAGGGACCCAGTACTTC. The full variable domain, its missing parts supplied by reference TRBV5-4 and TRBJ2-5, is ETGVTQSPTHLIKTRGQQVTLRCSSQSGHNTVSWYQQALGQGPQFIFQYYREEENGRGNFPPRFSGLQFPNYSSELNVNALELDDSALYLCASSLDRVGTQYFGPGTRLLVL.

This clone was detected only once. One end of the junction is discordant with germline, which a read error may explain. The chain links TRBV7-7 to TRBJ2-5; no reliable D call. CDR1 SSHAT and CDR2 FNYEAQ come from the germline V gene (reference sequence). This CDR3 is 12 amino acids long. The DNA for the CDR3 is TGTGCTAGCAGCTTATCATCGGGGACCCAGTACTTC. Protein: CASSLSSGTQYF.

The V gene is TRBV19, the J gene TRBJ1-5, with 9 bases aligning to TRBD1. The length of the CDR3 is 15 residues. Per the germline V gene, CDR1 is LNHDA and CDR2 is SQIVND (reference sequence). V trimming: 6 bases; J trimming: 3 bases; junction bases outside the gene matches: 6. CDR3 region: CASRADRGPNQPQHF. CDR3 DNA: TGTGCCAGTAGGGCGGACAGGGGTCCCAATCAGCCCCAGCATTTT. The whole variable domain, filled in from reference TRBV19 and TRBJ1-5, reads DGGITQSPKYLFRKEGQNVTLSCEQNLNHDAMYWYRQDPGQGLRLIYYSQIVNDFQKGDIAEGYSVSREKKESFPLTVTSAQKNPTAFYLCASRADRGPNQPQHFGDGTRLSIL.

The rearrangement joins TRBV5-1 to TRBJ1-6, with 8 bases that match TRBD1. The CDR3 is made up of 15 amino acids. Trimming at V came to 3 bases and at J to 5 bases, leaving 4 bases not matched to a gene. Germline values: CDR1 SGHRS, CDR2 YFSETQ. Written as DNA, the CDR3 is TGCGCCAGCAGCTCCCTGACAGGGGATAATTCACCCCTCCACTTT. Translating gives CASSSLTGDNSPLHF.

This chain links TRBV30 with TRBJ2-3; D gene unclear. The CDR3 covers 11 residues. V lost 3 bases and J lost 9, with 10 bases in between. Germline assignment: CDR1 GTSNPN and CDR2 SVGIG (reference sequence). The CDR3 region has the DNA TGTGCCTGGAGCGCCCTTGGGACGCAGTATTTT. Encoded protein: CAWSALGTQYF.

This clone was detected once. The chain uses TRBV7-2 and TRBJ1-6, with D perhaps TRBD1 (6 bases). Germline V gene data show CDR1 as SGHTA and CDR2 as FQGNSA. This CDR3 is 13 amino acids long. Trimming stripped 4 bases from V and 8 bases from J, with 9 bases between. The DNA for the CDR3 is TGTGCCAGCAGCTCAAAGGGGGATTCACCCCTCCACTTT. Protein: CASSSKGDSPLHF.

The chain uses TRBV7-3 and TRBJ2-5, with no clear D. Germline lookup yields CDR1 SGHTA and CDR2 FQGTGA. This CDR3 is 13 amino acids long. V was shortened by 6 bases and J by 3 bases, with 11 bases between the two germline ends. The CDR3 spells CASSPGSKETQYF. CDR3 bases: TGTGCCAGCAGTCCAGGCTCGAAAGAGACCCAGTACTTC.